These 9 T cell receptor beta chains came from one sample sequenced in a study of beta chain features in type 1 diabetes. Whole-study results and caveats: Moderately but significantly shorter TCRB CDR3s were found in Type 1 diabetes patients in all four CD4+ subsets.

Every bit of the isolated RNA underwent reverse transcription, so sequencing read expressed TCRB transcripts. The protocol was immunoSEQ multiplex PCR, while the TCRdb copy is restricted to in-frame clones and leaves out a portion. In the table there are 600,000 to 700,000 clones, under 15% of which are singletons. Their cognate antigens are unknown. The sequencing sample was made of naive CD4+ T cells from blood. Receptors were obtained from a man aged 30 to 45 with type 1 diabetes.

The chain carries TRBV30 and TRBJ2-2; D gene uncertain. The CDR3 spans 13 residues. V was pared by 3 bases and J by 8 bases, with 13 bases between. Germline V gene sequence: CDR1 GTSNPN, CDR2 SVGIG (reference sequence). CDR3 in amino acids: CAWRIRLPGELFF. CDR3 bases: TGTGCCTGGAGAATCAGGCTGCCGGGGGAGCTGTTTTTT. The variable domain in full, with the rest retrieved from reference TRBV30 and TRBJ2-2, is SQTIHQWPATLVQPVGSPLSLECTVEGTSNPNLYWYRQAAGRGLQLLFYSVGIGQISSEVPQNLSASRPQDRQFILSSKKLLLSDSGFYLCAWRIRLPGELFFGEGSRLTVL.

This clone has only a few counts. V gene TRBV18 combines with J gene TRBJ1-3; D may be TRBD1 (6 bases). This CDR3 contains 14 residues. From germline, CDR1 is KGHSH and CDR2 LQKENI. V was cut by 5 bases and J by 2 bases, with 10 bases left in between. CDR3 sequence: CASSIGTPGNTIYF. CDR3 nucleotides: TGTGCCAGCTCAATCGGGACACCTGGAAACACCATATATTTT.

This clone appeared a few times. The rearrangement uses TRBV19 and TRBJ2-1, with D perhaps TRBD1 (5 bases). From germline, CDR1 is LNHDA and CDR2 SQIVND (reference sequence). The germline V and J ends were trimmed by 5 bases and 0 bases, with 14 bases remaining between them. The CDR3 length is 16 residues. This CDR3 reads CASSPLGAGSYNEQFF. CDR3 DNA: TGTGCCAGTAGTCCCCTAGGGGCAGGCTCCTACAATGAGCAGTTCTTC.

This clone was observed a single time. The chain links TRBV7-9 to TRBJ2-7, with D possibly TRBD1 on 6 matching bases. Germline CDR1 is SEHNR and CDR2 is FQNEAQ (reference sequence). Trimming took 4 bases from V and 1 from J, leaving 17 bases between them. The CDR3 length is 16 residues. CDR3 residues: CASSSKYRDGSYEQYF. The CDR3 DNA sequence: TGTGCCAGCAGCTCTAAGTACAGGGACGGGTCCTACGAGCAGTACTTC.

This clone occurred a few times. CDR3 in amino acids: CASSLDGTDYGYTF. The DNA for the CDR3 is TGTGCCAGCAGTTTAGACGGGACGGACTATGGCTACACCTTC. The chain links TRBV2 to TRBJ1-2, with D possibly being TRBD1 (5 bases). CDR3 size: 14 residues. The V end was cut by 5 bases, the J end by 3 bases, with 13 bases between. CDR1 is SNHLY and CDR2 is FYNNEI in the germline V gene.

This clone occurred a few times. The V call is TRBV28, the J call TRBJ1-4, with D hard to call. Germline CDR1 reads MDHEN; CDR2 reads SYDVKM. With 3 bases removed from V and 8 bases from J, the gap between germline ends came to 10 bases. This CDR3 region has 13 residues. CDR3 in DNA: TGTGCCAGCAGTTTTCCCTCGAGGGAAAAACTGTTTTTT. It translates to CASSFPSREKLFF.

V gene TRBV19 combines with J gene TRBJ1-5, with 8 bases fitting TRBD1. This CDR3 spans 17 amino acids. The trim removed 5 bases at V and 0 bases at J, leaving 9 bases unmatched. Germline CDR1 is LNHDA and CDR2 is SQIVND (reference sequence). CDR3 protein: CASSPRQGLYSNQPQHF. The DNA for the CDR3 is TGTGCCAGTAGTCCTCGACAGGGGCTGTATAGCAATCAGCCCCAGCATTTT.

V usage is TRBV7-2 and J usage is TRBJ2-5, with D perhaps TRBD2 (6 bases). The V end was cut by 3 bases, the J end by 4 bases, with 15 bases between. The CDR3 has 15 amino acids. Germline CDR1 and CDR2: SGHTA and FQGNSA. CDR3 DNA: TGTGCCAGCAGCTTCAACGGGGGAGTGAGAGAGACCCAGTACTTC. Amino acids: CASSFNGGVRETQYF. Full variable domain (rest looked up from reference TRBV7-2 and TRBJ2-5): GAGVSQSPSNKVTEKGKDVELRCDPISGHTALYWYRQSLGQGLEFLIYFQGNSAPDKSGLPSDRFSAERTGGSVSTLTIQRTQQEDSAVYLCASSFNGGVRETQYFGPGTRLLVL.

The gene calls are TRBV7-3 and TRBJ2-5; tentatively, D is TRBD1 or TRBD2 (5 bases each). Trimming removed 5 bases at V and 5 bases at J, with 12 bases between. CDR3 size: 13 residues. Germline CDR1 and CDR2: SGHTA and FQGTGA. CDR3 protein: CASSKGTRETQYF. In nucleotides, the CDR3 is TGTGCCAGCAGCAAAGGGACGAGGGAGACCCAGTACTTC.